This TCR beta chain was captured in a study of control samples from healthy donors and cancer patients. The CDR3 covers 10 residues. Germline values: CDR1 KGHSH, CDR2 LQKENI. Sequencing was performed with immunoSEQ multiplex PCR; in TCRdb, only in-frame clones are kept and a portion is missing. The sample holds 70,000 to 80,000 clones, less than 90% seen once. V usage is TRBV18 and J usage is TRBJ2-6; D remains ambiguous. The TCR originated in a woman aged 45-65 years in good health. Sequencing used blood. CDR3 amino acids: CASGANVLTF. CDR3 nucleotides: TGTGCTTCTGGGGCCAACGTCCTGACTTTC.